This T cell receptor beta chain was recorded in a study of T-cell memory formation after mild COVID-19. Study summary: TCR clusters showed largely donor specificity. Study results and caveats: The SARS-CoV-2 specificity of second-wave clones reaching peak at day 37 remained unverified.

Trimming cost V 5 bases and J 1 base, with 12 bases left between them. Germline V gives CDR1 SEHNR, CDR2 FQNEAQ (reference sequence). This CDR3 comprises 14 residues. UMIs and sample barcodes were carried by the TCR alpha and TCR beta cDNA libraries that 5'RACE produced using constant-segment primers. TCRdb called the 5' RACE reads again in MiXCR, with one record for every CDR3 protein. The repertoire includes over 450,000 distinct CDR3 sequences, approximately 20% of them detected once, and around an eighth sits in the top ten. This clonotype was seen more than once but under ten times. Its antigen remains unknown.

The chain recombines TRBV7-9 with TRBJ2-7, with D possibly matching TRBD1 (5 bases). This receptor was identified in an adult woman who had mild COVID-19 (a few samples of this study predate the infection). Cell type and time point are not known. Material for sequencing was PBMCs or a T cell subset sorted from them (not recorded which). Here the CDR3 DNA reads TGTGCCAGCAGCCACCTGACAGTTTCCTACGAGCAGTACTTC. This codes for CASSHLTVSYEQYF.